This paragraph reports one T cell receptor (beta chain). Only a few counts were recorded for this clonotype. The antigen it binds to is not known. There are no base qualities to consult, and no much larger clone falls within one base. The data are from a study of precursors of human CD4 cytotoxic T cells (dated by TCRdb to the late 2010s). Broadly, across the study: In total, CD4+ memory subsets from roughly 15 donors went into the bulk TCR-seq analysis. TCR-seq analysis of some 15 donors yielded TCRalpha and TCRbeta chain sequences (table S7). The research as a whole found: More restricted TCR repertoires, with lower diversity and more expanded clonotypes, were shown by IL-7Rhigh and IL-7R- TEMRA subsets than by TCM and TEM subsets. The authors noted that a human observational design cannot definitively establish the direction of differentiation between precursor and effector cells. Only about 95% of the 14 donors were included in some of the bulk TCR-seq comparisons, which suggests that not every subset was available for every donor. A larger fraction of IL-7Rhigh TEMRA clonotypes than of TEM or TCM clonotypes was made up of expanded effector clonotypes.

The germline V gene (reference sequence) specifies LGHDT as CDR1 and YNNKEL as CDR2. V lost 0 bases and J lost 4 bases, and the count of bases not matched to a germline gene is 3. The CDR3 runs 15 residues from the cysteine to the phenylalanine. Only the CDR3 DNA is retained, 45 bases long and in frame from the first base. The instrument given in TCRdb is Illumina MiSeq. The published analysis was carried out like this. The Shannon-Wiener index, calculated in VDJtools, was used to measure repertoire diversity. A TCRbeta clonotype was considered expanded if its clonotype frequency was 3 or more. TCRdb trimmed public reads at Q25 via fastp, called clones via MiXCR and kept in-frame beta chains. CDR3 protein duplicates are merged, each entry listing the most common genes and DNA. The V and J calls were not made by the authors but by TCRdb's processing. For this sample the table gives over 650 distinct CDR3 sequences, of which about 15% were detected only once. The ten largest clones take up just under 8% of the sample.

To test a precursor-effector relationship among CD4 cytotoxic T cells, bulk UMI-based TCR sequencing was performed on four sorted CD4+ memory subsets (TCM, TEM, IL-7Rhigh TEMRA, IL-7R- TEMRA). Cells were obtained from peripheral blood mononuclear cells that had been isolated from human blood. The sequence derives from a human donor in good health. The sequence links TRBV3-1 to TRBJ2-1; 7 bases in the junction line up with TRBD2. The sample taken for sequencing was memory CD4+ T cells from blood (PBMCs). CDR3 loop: CASSQDLADYNEQFF. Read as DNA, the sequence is TGTGCCAGCAGCCAAGACCTAGCGGATTACAATGAGCAGTTCTTC.